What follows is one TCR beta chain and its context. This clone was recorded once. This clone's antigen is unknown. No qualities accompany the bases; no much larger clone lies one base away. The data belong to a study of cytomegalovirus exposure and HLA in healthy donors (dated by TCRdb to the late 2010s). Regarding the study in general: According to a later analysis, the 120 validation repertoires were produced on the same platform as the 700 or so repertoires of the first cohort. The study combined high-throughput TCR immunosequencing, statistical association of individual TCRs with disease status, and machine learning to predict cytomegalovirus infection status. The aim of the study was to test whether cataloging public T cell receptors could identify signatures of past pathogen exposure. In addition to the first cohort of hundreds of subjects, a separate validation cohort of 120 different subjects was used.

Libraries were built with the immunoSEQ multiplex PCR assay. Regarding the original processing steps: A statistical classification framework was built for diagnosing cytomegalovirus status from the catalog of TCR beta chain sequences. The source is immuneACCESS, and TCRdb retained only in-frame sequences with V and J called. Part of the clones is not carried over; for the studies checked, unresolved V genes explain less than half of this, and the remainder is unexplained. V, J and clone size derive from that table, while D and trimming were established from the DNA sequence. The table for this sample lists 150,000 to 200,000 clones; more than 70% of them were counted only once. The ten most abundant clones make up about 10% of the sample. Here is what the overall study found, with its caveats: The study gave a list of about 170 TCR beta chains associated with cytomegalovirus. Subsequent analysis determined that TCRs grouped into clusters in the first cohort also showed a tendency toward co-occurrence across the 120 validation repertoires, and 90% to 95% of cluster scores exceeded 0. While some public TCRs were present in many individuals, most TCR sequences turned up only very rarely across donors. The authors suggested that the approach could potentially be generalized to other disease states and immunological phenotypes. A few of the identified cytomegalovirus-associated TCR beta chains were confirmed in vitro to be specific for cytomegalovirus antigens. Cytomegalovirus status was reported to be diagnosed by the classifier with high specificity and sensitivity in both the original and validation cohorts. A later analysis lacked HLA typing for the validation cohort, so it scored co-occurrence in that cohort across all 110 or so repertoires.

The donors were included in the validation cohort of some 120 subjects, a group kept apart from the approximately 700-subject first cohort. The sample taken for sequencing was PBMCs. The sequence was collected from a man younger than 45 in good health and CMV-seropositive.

The DNA sequence is TGTGCCAGCAGCGTGACAGGGATTGGACTCTACGAGCAGTACTTC. Its translation is CASSVTGIGLYEQYF. The rearrangement joined TRBV11-1 to TRBJ2-7; TRBD1 aligns with 7 central bases. CDR1 SGHAT and CDR2 FQDESV were looked up in the germline V gene (reference sequence). V and J are trimmed by 5 bases and 3 bases, and the gene matches miss 10 bases of the junction. Counted from cysteine to phenylalanine, this CDR3 has 15 amino acids. Just the 45-base CDR3 DNA is kept, in frame starting at base 1.